This T cell receptor beta chain was captured by sequencing in a study of blood T cells in healthy people across ages (dated by TCRdb to 2013 to 2016). For the wider study: Template switching captured roughly one uniquely barcoded TCR beta cDNA molecule per two T cells in model experiments. Using deep sequencing normalized with unique cDNA molecular identifiers, the study measured how TCR beta repertoire diversity changes with age. The donors were divided into four age groups: young (average around 17 years), middle-aged (around 41), aged (approximately 62) and long-lived (about 80). Donors of different ages were randomly distributed across sequencing lanes to avoid experimental bias. Two additional independent replicas of 1 million unique cDNA reads from the same blood draw were analyzed for two donors (one aged 18 to 30 and one aged 80 or older). General study outcomes and caveats: Estimates of total diversity based on one million sequenced T cells were regarded as lower bounds and as underestimates. Compared with the aged group, the long-lived group had more naive CD4+ T cells, fewer expanded clones and increased TCR diversity, a pattern suggesting age selection. Observed TCR beta diversity correlated strongly with the percentage of naive T cells measured by flow cytometry. Because the CMV infection status of the donors was unknown, age-related changes in expanded clonotypes may potentially have been confounded. Since profiling was done on bulk unsorted PBMCs, naive and antigen-experienced compartments could not be conclusively compared. Observed TCR beta diversity per million T cells fell roughly linearly with age, and a significant reduction was already apparent by age roughly 40.

This clonotype was counted many times. Its antigen specificity is not known. No much larger clone is present one base from it, and per-base qualities are unavailable. Systemically healthy Caucasian individuals from Russia, 39 in total and aged about 6 to 90 years, were included as donors. Approximately 9.3 milliliters of peripheral blood were drawn from each donor into EDTA-treated Vacutainer tubes. Ficoll-Paque density-gradient centrifugation was used to isolate PBMCs, with at least 7 million per sample. Total RNA, at least 6 micrograms per sample, was extracted from PBMCs with Trizol reagent. The percentages of naive CD45RAhigh/CD27high T cells were determined by flow cytometry on a PBMC aliquot from every donor. Looking up the germline V gene (reference sequence) yields CDR1 DFQATT and CDR2 SNEGSKA. V gives up 2 bases and J gives up 2 bases, and the segment between their germline ends measures 8 bases. The cysteine opens and the phenylalanine closes a CDR3 of 13 amino acids. Only the CDR3 DNA is retained, 39 bases long and in frame from the first base.

Libraries came from 5' RACE. Sequenced on an Illumina HiSeq 2500. The second PCR ran for roughly 7 to 11 cycles and used a J-beta primer mix along with a sample-barcoded 5' primer. A template-switch 5' adaptor carrying 12 random nucleotides introduced a unique molecular identifier onto each TCR beta cDNA molecule. Each sample yielded at least 3 million CDR3-containing paired-end reads. The Mint cDNA synthesis kit, primed by a TRBC-specific oligonucleotide, was used to synthesize first-strand cDNA from all RNA. Following uracil-DNA glycosylase treatment, all cDNA underwent a first 18-cycle PCR with the universal primers M1SS and BC2_uni_R. The authors processed their data as follows. Each sample was normalized by randomly selecting 1 million high-quality reads, each carrying a distinct molecular identifier. Instead of being binned into consensus sequences, reads that shared molecular identifiers were thrown out. MiTCR, set to a Q25 quality threshold and the strictest error-elimination algorithm, was used for CDR3 identification, clonotype clustering and error correction. A nonparametric unseen species model using Euler transformation provided a lower-bound estimate of total TCR beta diversity. TCRdb trimmed public reads at Q25 via fastp, called clones via MiXCR and kept in-frame beta chains. Merged by CDR3 protein, the rows form single entries marked with the most common genes and DNA. TCRdb's processing, not the authors', yielded these V and J calls. Across this sample there are some 1.7 million distinct CDR3 sequences, with 28% seen only once. The top ten clonotypes cover around 7.7% of the sample.

The rearrangement combines TRBV20-1 with TRBJ2-3, with the D gene not clear enough to name. This sequence was found in a woman in her thirties in good health. Source material: blood. In nucleotide form, the sequence is TGCAGTGCTAGACCAGTCGCCACAGATACGCAGTATTTT. The encoded protein is CSARPVATDTQYF.